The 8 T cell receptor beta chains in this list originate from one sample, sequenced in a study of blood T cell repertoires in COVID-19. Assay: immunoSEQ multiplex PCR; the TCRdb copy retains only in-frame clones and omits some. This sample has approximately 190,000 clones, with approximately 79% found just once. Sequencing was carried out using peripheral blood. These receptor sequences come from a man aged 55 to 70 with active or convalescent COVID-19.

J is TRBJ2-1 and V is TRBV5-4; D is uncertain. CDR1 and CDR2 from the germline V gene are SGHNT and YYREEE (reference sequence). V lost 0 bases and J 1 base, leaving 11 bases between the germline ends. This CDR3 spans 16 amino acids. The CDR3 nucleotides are TGTGCCAGCAGCTTGGCTGGCGGATTATCCTACAATGAGCAGTTCTTC. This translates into CASSLAGGLSYNEQFF.

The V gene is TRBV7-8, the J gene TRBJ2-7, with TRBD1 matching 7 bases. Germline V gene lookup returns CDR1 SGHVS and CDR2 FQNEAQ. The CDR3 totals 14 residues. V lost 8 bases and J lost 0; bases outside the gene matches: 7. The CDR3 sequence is CASGPGQTSYEQYF. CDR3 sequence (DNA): TGTGCCAGCGGCCCGGGACAGACCTCCTACGAGCAGTACTTC.

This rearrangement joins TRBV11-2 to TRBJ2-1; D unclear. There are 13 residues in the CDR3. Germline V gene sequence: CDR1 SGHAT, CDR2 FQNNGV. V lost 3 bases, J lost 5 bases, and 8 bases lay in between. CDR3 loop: CASSLSFDNEQFF. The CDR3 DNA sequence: TGTGCCAGCAGCTTGTCTTTCGACAATGAGCAGTTCTTC.

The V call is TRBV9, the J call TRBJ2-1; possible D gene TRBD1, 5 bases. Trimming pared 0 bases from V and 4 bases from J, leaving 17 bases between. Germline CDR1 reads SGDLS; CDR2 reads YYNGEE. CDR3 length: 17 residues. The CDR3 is CASSVDPTGRAYNEQFF. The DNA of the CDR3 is TGTGCCAGCAGCGTAGACCCCACCGGCAGGGCGTACAATGAGCAGTTCTTC.

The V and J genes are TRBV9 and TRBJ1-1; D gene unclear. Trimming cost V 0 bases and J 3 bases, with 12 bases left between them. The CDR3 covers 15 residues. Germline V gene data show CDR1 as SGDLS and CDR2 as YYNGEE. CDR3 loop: CASSVGPGGHTEAFF. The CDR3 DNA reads TGTGCCAGCAGCGTAGGTCCGGGAGGGCACACTGAAGCTTTCTTT.

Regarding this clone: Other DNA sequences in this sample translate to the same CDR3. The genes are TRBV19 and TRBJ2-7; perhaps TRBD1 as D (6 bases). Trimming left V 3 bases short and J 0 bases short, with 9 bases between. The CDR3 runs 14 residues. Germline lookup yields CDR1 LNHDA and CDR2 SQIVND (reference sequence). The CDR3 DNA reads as TGTGCCAGTAGTATCGGCAGGGGCTCCTACGAGCAGTACTTC. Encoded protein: CASSIGRGSYEQYF.

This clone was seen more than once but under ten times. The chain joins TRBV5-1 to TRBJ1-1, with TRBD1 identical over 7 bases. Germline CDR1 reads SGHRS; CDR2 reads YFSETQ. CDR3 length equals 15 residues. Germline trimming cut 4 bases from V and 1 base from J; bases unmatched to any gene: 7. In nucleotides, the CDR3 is TGCGCCAGCAGCGTAACAGGGGCTACGAACACTGAAGCTTTCTTT. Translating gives CASSVTGATNTEAFF.

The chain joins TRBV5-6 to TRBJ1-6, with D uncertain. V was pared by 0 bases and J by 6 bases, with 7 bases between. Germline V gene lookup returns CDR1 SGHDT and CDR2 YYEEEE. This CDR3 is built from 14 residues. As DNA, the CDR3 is TGTGCCAGCAGCTTGGGTCGGAGTAATTCACCCCTCCACTTT. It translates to CASSLGRSNSPLHF.